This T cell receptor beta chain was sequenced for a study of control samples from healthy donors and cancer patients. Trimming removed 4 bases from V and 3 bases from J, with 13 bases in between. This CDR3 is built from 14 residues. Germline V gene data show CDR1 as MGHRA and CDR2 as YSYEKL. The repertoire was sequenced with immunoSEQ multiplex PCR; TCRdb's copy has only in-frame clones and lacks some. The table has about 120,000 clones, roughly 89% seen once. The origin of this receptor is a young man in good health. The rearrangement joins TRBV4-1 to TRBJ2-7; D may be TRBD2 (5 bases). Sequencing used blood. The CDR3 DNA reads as TGCGCCAGCAGCCCAGGACTCGTCGGCTACGAGCAGTACTTC. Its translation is CASSPGLVGYEQYF.